Below, 2 T cell receptor beta chains from the same sample are listed, as sequenced in a study of multiple sclerosis patients with progressive multifocal leukoencephalopathy. Assay used: immunoSEQ multiplex PCR; TCRdb lists only in-frame clones, some missing. The sample includes approximately 31,000 clones, approximately 91% of them seen just once. The time point here: before natalizumab initiation. Material for sequencing was PBMCs. These receptors originate from a human donor with multiple sclerosis.

The rearrangement links TRBV19 to TRBJ1-4; D is uncertain. This CDR3 contains 15 residues. Per the germline V gene, CDR1 is LNHDA and CDR2 is SQIVND (reference sequence). The germline V and J ends were trimmed by 4 bases and 0 bases, with 9 bases remaining between them. The CDR3 sequence: CASSRSGTTNEKLFF. In DNA, the CDR3 is TGTGCCAGTAGTAGGTCGGGAACAACTAATGAAAAACTGTTTTTT.

The chain carries TRBV7-2 and TRBJ2-5, with TRBD2 matching over 7 bases. The CDR3 extends over 16 amino acids. V was pared by 2 bases and J by 5 bases, with 11 bases of the junction left unmatched. CDR1 and CDR2 from the germline V gene are SGHTA and FQGNSA. CDR3 in amino acids: CASSLYAGRAGETQYF. As DNA, the CDR3 is TGTGCCAGCAGCTTATATGCAGGGAGGGCCGGGGAGACCCAGTACTTC. The variable domain in full, completed from reference TRBV7-2 and TRBJ2-5, reads GAGVSQSPSNKVTEKGKDVELRCDPISGHTALYWYRQSLGQGLEFLIYFQGNSAPDKSGLPSDRFSAERTGGSVSTLTIQRTQQEDSAVYLCASSLYAGRAGETQYFGPGTRLLVL.